This section outlines one T cell receptor (beta chain) sequence together with its context. Its target is not known. The CDR3 is 15 amino acids. Germline lookup yields CDR1 SGHRS and CDR2 YFSETQ. Trimming removed 3 bases from V and 5 bases from J, with 12 bases in between. These data belong to a study of T cell responses to AZD1222 COVID-19 vaccine. In the study overall: Second doses at about 4 or about 12 weeks were pooled. Study results and limitations: There were mostly white British donors and more females than males, and clonal diversity was possibly underestimated.

The data were produced by immunoSEQ multiplex PCR, yet TCRdb's version contains in-frame clones alone and is incomplete. The sample lists under 200,000 clones; 90% to 95% were seen once. This sequence was found in an adult in good health. V is TRBV5-1 and J is TRBJ1-6; D gene unclear. This material consisted of peripheral blood, taken on day 0 of AZD1222 vaccination. The CDR3 loop reads CASSYRTADNSPLHF. CDR3 DNA sequence: TGCGCCAGCAGCTACCGGACGGCAGATAATTCACCCCTCCACTTT.